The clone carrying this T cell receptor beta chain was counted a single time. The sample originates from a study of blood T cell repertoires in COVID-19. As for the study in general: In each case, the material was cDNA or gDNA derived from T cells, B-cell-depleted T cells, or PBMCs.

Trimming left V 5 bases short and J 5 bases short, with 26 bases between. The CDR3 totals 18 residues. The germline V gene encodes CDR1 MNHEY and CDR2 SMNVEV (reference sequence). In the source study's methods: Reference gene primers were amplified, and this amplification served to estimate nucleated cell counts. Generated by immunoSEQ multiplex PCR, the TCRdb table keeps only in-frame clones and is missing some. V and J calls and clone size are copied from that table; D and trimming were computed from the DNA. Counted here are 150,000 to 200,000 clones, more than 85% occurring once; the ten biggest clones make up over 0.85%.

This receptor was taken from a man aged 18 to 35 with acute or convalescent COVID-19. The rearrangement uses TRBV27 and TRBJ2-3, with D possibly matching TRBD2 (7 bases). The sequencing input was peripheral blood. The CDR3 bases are TGTGCCAGCAGTCACTCCCCCCGGGGGGTGGGGGCCATAGATACGCAGTATTTT. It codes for CASSHSPRGVGAIDTQYF.